Described below is a single T cell receptor (beta chain) sequence and its context. Germline values: CDR1 KGHSH, CDR2 LQKENI. CDR3 length equals 15 residues. The V gene end was trimmed by 1 base and the J gene end by 3 bases; junction bases not matched to a gene: 4. The sample originates from a study of blood T cell repertoires in COVID-19. Study overall: The United States, Italy and Spain supplied acute and convalescent COVID-19 samples. Sources were T cells, B-cell-depleted T cells, or PBMCs; the material itself was cDNA or gDNA.

Participant-given clinical history determined each cohort assignment. Per the study methods: Researchers report that nucleated cell counts were estimated from reference gene primer amplification. Data came from immunoSEQ multiplex PCR; TCRdb stores just in-frame clones and leaves some out. The D gene and trimming were derived from the DNA, and the V and J assignments and clone size from that table. In the table there are some 160,000 clones, 70% to 80% of which are singletons. V and J are TRBV18 and TRBJ1-1; 8 bases align to TRBD1. Sequencing was performed on PBMCs or T cells enriched from blood (not recorded which). This sequence originates from a woman between 65 and 79 years old in a cohort exposed to, infected with or recovered from COVID-19 (not recorded which). The DNA of the CDR3 is TGTGCCAGCTCACCACTCGGACAGGGTGACACTGAAGCTTTCTTT. It encodes CASSPLGQGDTEAFF.